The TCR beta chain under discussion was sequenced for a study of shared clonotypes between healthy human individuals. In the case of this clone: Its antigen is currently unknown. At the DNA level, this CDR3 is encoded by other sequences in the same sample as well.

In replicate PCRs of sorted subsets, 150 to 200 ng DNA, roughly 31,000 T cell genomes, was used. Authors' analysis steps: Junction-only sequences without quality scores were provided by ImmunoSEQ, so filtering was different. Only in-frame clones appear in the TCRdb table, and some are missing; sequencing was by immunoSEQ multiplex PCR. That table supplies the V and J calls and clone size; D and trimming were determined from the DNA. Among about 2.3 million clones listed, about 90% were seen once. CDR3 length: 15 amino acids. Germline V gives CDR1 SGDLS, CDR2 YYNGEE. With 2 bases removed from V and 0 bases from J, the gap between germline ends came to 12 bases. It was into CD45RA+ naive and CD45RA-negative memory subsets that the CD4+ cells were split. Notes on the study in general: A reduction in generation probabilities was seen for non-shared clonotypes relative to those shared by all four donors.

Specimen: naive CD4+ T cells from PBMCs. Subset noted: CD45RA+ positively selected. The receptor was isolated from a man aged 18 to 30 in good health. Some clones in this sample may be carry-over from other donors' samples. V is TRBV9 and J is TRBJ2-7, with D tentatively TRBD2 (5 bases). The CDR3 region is CASSVGGLSSYEQYF. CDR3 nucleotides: TGTGCCAGCAGCGTGGGCGGGCTAAGCTCCTACGAGCAGTACTTC.